This T cell receptor (beta chain) appears in the sequencing data of a study of PD-L1 blockade in urothelial cancer. For the study at large: Each blood sample yielded a median of about 140,000 T cells. Findings and limits, study-wide: It was durable-benefit patients whose tumor-associated blood clones expanded more at 3 weeks.

Sequencing used immunoSEQ multiplex PCR; TCRdb keeps in-frame clones, though not all of them. This sample has over 20,000 clones, with 75% to 90% found just once. The CDR3 has 11 amino acids. V shed 7 bases and J shed 3 bases, with 7 bases lying between them. Per germline, CDR1 MNHNS and CDR2 SASEGT. To note about this clone: What it binds is unknown.

The gene calls are TRBV6-1 and TRBJ2-7; D call uncertain. The sequencing here drew on PBMCs, taken around atezolizumab (anti-PD-L1) treatment. This sequence was found in a man between 60 and 75 years old with urothelial cancer. CDR3 in DNA: TGTGCCAGCACCTCCCTCTACGAGCAGTACTTC. Its translation: CASTSLYEQYF.